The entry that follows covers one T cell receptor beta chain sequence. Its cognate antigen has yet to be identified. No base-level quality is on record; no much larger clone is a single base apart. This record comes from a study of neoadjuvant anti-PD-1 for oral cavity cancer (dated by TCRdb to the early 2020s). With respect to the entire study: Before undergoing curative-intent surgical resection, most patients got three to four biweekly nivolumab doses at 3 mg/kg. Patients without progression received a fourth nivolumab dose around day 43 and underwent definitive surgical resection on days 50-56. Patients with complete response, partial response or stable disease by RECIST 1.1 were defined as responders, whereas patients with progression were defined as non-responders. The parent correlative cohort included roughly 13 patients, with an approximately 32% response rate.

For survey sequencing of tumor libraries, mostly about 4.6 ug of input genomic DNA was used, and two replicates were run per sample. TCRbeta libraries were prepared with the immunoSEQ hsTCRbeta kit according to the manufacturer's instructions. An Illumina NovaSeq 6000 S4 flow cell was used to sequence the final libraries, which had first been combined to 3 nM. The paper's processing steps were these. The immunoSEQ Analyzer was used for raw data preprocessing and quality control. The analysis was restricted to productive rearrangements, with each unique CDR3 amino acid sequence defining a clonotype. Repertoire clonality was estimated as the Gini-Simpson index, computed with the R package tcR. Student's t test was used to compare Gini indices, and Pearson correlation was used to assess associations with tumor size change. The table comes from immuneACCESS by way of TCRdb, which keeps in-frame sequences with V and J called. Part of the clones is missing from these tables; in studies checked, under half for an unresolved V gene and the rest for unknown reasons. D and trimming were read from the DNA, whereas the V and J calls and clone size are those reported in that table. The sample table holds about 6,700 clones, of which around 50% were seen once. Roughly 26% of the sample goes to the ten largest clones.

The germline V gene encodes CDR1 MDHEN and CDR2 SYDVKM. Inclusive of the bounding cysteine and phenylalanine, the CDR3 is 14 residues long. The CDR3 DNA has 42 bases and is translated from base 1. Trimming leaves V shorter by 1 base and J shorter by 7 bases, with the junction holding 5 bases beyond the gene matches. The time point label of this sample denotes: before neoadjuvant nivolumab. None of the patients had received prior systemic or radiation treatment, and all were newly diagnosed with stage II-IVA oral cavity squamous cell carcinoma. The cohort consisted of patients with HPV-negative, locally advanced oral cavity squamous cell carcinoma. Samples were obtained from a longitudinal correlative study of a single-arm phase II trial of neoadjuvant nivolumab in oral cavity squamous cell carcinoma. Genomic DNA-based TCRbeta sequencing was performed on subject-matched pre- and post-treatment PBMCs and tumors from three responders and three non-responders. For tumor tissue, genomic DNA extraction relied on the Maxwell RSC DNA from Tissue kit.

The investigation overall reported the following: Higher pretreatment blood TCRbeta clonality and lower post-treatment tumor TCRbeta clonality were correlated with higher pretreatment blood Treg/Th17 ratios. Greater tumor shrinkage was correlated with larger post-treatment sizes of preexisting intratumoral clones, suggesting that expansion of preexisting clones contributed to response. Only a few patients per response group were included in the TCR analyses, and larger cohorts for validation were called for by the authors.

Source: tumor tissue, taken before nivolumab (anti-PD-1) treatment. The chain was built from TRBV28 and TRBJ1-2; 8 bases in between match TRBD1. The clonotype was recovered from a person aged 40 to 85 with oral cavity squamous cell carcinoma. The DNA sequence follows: TGTGCCAGCAGTTTATACCCTGACAGGGGTGGCTACACCTTC. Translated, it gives CASSLYPDRGGYTF.